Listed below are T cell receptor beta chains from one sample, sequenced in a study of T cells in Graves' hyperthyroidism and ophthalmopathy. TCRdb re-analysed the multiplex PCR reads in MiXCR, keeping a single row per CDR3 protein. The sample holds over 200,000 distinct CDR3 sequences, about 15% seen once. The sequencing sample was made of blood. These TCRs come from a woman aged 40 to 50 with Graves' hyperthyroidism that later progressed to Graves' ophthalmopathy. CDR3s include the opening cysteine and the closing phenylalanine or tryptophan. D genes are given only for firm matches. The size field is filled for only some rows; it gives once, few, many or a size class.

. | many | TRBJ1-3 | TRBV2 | CASSEENLAGNTIYF | TGTGCCAGCAGTGAGGAGAATTTGGCTGGAAACACCATATATTTT
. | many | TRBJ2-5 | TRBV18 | CASSLTIRHQETQYF | TGTGCCAGCTCACTAACGATCAGACATCAAGAGACCCAGTACTTC
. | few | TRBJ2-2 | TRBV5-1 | CASSLAGPSNTGELLF | TGCGCCAGCAGCTTGGCCGGGCCTTCGAACACCGGGGAGCTGCTTTTT
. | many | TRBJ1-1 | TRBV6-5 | CASSYEPFRGSLMNTEAFF | TGTGCCAGCAGTTACGAGCCCTTCCGTGGCAGCCTAATGAACACTGAAGCTTTCTTT
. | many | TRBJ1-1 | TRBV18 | CASSGRGNTEAFF | TGTGCCAGCTCCGGACGGGGAAACACTGAAGCTTTCTTT
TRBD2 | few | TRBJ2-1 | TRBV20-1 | CSGGLAASNEQFF | TGCAGTGGGGGACTAGCGGCCTCCAATGAGCAGTTCTTC
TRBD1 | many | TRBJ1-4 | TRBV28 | CASSFTGQGEVKLFF | TGTGCCAGCAGTTTCACCGGGCAGGGGGAAGTAAAACTGTTTTTT
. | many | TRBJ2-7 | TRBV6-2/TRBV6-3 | CATQKFYEQYF | TGTGCCACCCAGAAGTTCTACGAGCAGTACTTC
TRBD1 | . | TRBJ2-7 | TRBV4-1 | CASSQVFGTGGARRSYEQYF | TGCGCCAGCAGCCAAGTTTTCGGGACAGGGGGCGCCCGGAGGTCCTACGAGCAGTACTTC
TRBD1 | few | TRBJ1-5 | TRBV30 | CAWSVLGTGNQPQHF | TGTGCCTGGAGTGTCCTCGGGACAGGTAATCAGCCCCAGCATTTT
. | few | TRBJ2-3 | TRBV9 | CASSSRLDPKHTEGNTDTQYF | TGTGCCAGCAGCTCCAGATTGGACCCAAAACACACCGAAGGGAACACAGATACGCAGTATTTT
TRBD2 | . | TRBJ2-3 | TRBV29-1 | CSVEDALAGSTDTQYF | TGCAGCGTTGAAGACGCACTAGCGGGAAGCACAGATACGCAGTATTTT
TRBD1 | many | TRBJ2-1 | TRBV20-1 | CSAIPDRGLYNEQFF | TGCAGTGCTATCCCGGACAGGGGCCTCTACAATGAGCAGTTCTTC